A few counts support the clone carrying this T cell receptor (beta chain). Its antigen is not known. The data were obtained in a study of long-term antiretroviral therapy in people with HIV. Overall study results and limits: HIV repertoires had narrower CDR3 length ranges than controls.

Running of the v3.0 immunoSEQ assay took place at survey level. Produced via immunoSEQ multiplex PCR; TCRdb's table is partial and in-frame only. The table lists about 25,000 clones, roughly three quarters of them singletons. The CDR3 covers 12 residues. Trimming stripped 2 bases from V and 3 bases from J, with 6 bases between. Germline V gives CDR1 SGHRS, CDR2 YFSETQ. Participants who had HIV were, without exception, treated in the United States. Specimens held roughly 1-11 million cryopreserved PBMC prior to DNA extraction. This receptor was identified in a young man with HIV. Material: unsorted PBMCs, obtained 2.1 years after starting antiretroviral therapy. The rearrangement uses TRBV5-1 and TRBJ2-7, with D uncertain. CDR3 DNA: TGCGCCAGCAGCTTTGGTAGCTACGAGCAGTACTTC. Translating it yields CASSFGSYEQYF.